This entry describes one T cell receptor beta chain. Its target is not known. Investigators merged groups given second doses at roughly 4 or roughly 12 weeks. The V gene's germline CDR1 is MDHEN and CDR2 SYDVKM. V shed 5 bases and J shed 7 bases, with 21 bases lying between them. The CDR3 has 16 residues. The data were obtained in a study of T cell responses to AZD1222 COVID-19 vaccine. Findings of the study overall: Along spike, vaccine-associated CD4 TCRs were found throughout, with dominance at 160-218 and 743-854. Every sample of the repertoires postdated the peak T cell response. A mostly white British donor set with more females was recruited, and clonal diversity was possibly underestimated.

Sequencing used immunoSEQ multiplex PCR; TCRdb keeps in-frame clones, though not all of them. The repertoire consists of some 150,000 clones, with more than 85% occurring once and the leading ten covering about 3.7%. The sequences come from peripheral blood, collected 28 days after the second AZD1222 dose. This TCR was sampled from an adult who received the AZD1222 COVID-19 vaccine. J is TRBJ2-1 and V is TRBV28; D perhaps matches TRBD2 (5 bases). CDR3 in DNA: TGTGCCAGCAGTCCCCCAATGGTGGGAGACGGGAATGAGCAGTTCTTC. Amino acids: CASSPPMVGDGNEQFF.